This T cell receptor beta chain is from a study of blood T cell repertoires in COVID-19. Overall study: COVID-19 samples collected from the United States, Italy and Spain covered acute and convalescent phases. T cells, B-cell-depleted T cells, or PBMCs provided the cDNA or gDNA that served as material.

Methods used by the authors: Reference gene primer amplification in the assay estimated nucleated cell counts. TCRdb's table, derived via immunoSEQ multiplex PCR, lists solely in-frame clones and lacks some. The V and J calls and the clone size are those of that table, but D and trimming were determined from the DNA. The data contain about 280,000 clones, 89% of them singletons. The germline V and J ends were trimmed by 4 bases and 4 bases, with 13 bases remaining between them. CDR1 and CDR2 (germline): SNHLY, FYNNEI. The CDR3 runs 14 residues. The rearrangement joins TRBV2 to TRBJ1-2, with D uncertain. The clonotype originates from a middle-aged man with acute or convalescent COVID-19. Source material: peripheral blood. The CDR3 region is CASSANGDGYGYTF. The DNA of the CDR3 is TGTGCCAGCAGTGCTAACGGGGATGGCTATGGCTACACCTTC.